This is a list of T cell receptor beta chains from one sample in a study of T cells in Graves' hyperthyroidism and ophthalmopathy. TCRdb re-derived calls from the multiplex PCR reads in MiXCR, one entry per CDR3 protein. The table includes hundreds of thousands of distinct CDR3 sequences, 38% detected once. Input material: blood. Source of these receptors: a man aged 18 to 29 with Graves' hyperthyroidism. The CDR3 runs from the conserved cysteine through the conserved F or W.

J gene: TRBJ1-6
V gene: TRBV9
CDR3 protein: CASSVQGAGSPLHF

J gene: TRBJ2-7
V gene: TRBV7-9
CDR3 protein: CASSSDRDRVSEQYF

J gene: TRBJ1-4
V gene: TRBV7-9
CDR3 protein: CASSPGGSGKLFF

J gene: TRBJ2-5
V gene: TRBV2
CDR3 protein: CASSEGETETQYF

J gene: TRBJ1-1
V gene: TRBV9
CDR3 protein: CASSVGQLNTEAFF

J gene: TRBJ1-1
V gene: TRBV7-9
CDR3 protein: CASSLTGQGQDGSAFF

J gene: TRBJ2-7
V gene: TRBV5-6
CDR3 protein: CASSSRGRGLHNYEQYF

J gene: TRBJ1-1
V gene: TRBV14
CDR3 protein: CASSPQGNIEAFF

J gene: TRBJ1-4
V gene: TRBV29-1
CDR3 protein: CSVAGTAYEKLFF

J gene: TRBJ1-1
V gene: TRBV12-3/TRBV12-4
CDR3 protein: CASSPGAFF

J gene: TRBJ1-2
V gene: TRBV20-1
CDR3 protein: CSAPWGHYGYTF

J gene: TRBJ2-7
V gene: TRBV5-1
CDR3 protein: CASSDLSGGYEQYF

J gene: TRBJ1-6
V gene: TRBV4-1
CDR3 protein: CASSQESPPYNSPLHF

J gene: TRBJ1-6
V gene: TRBV5-5
CDR3 protein: CASRKDFDSPLHF

J gene: TRBJ2-5
V gene: TRBV7-9
CDR3 protein: CASSAPGLGTQYF

J gene: TRBJ2-2
V gene: TRBV29-1
CDR3 protein: CSVESSDSGAGTGELFF

J gene: TRBJ2-7
V gene: TRBV7-2
CDR3 protein: CASSAQSGRSYEQYF

J gene: TRBJ1-2
V gene: TRBV25-1
CDR3 protein: CASSYQGIIPNYGYTF

J gene: TRBJ1-1
V gene: TRBV7-8
CDR3 protein: CASSWTPAGTGTEAFF

J gene: TRBJ1-4
V gene: TRBV9
CDR3 protein: CASSVEAIGGPGEKLFF

J gene: TRBJ1-6
V gene: TRBV20-1
CDR3 protein: CSWDRGSPLHF

J gene: TRBJ2-7
V gene: TRBV19
CDR3 protein: CASSIFSGEIYEQYF

J gene: TRBJ1-3
V gene: TRBV20-1
CDR3 protein: CSAPPTGNTIYF

J gene: TRBJ2-5
V gene: TRBV15
CDR3 protein: CATSRDGGHPKTQYF

J gene: TRBJ1-1
V gene: TRBV10-3
CDR3 protein: CATKGDTEAFF

J gene: TRBJ2-2
V gene: TRBV2
CDR3 protein: CASRQGQPNTGELFF

J gene: TRBJ2-7
V gene: TRBV20-1
CDR3 protein: CSARTGGAYEQYF

J gene: TRBJ2-5
V gene: TRBV24-1
CDR3 protein: CATSDFQETQYF

J gene: TRBJ2-7
V gene: TRBV14
CDR3 protein: CASSPIAGGPGYEQYF

J gene: TRBJ1-5
V gene: TRBV19
CDR3 protein: CASSTWDRGYNQPQHF

J gene: TRBJ1-1
V gene: TRBV19
CDR3 protein: CASDRVPNTEAFF

J gene: TRBJ2-5
V gene: TRBV9
CDR3 protein: CASSVSWGETQYF

J gene: TRBJ2-2
V gene: TRBV20-1
CDR3 protein: CSAQRGQEAGELFF

J gene: TRBJ2-7
V gene: TRBV15
CDR3 protein: CATSSSGHSYEQYF

J gene: TRBJ2-5
V gene: TRBV10-2
CDR3 protein: CASSESVSRSAVAQYF

J gene: TRBJ1-2
V gene: TRBV19
CDR3 protein: CASVRDGVYGYTF

J gene: TRBJ2-6
V gene: TRBV19
CDR3 protein: CASSIIGILGANVLTF

J gene: TRBJ2-7
V gene: TRBV2
CDR3 protein: CASSEWAGGHEQYF

J gene: TRBJ1-5
V gene: TRBV15
CDR3 protein: CATSTRGFNQPQHF

J gene: TRBJ2-5
V gene: TRBV7-9
CDR3 protein: CASSQQGETQYF

J gene: TRBJ1-5
V gene: TRBV9
CDR3 protein: CASSAGTGANQPQHF

J gene: TRBJ2-7
V gene: TRBV5-1
CDR3 protein: CASSLLSGIAYEQYF

J gene: TRBJ2-7
V gene: TRBV20-1
CDR3 protein: CSASGTSGGPQGAYEQYF

J gene: TRBJ2-7
V gene: TRBV10-3
CDR3 protein: CAISPRDRQGEQYF

J gene: TRBJ2-5
V gene: TRBV7-2
CDR3 protein: CASSQESGGTQYF

J gene: TRBJ1-2
V gene: TRBV25-1
CDR3 protein: CASSASDPINYGYTF

J gene: TRBJ1-2
V gene: TRBV5-4
CDR3 protein: CASGFSGAYGYTF